The following is a T cell receptor beta chain sequence with its context. This specimen belongs to a study of blood T cell repertoires in COVID-19. Turning to the study itself: COVID-19 samples, acute and convalescent, were from the United States, Italy and Spain. Nucleic acid was either cDNA or gDNA, and it came from T cells, B-cell-depleted T cells, or PBMCs.

In the authors' methods: Estimated nucleated cell counts came from reference gene primer amplification. Profiled with immunoSEQ multiplex PCR; TCRdb holds only in-frame clones, not every one. For V, J and clone size, that table is used; D and trimming come from the DNA. Here the sample spans fewer than 150,000 clones, roughly 79% being singletons. Trimming took off 8 bases at V and 2 bases at J, with 12 bases between the two ends. CDR1 SNHLY and CDR2 FYNNEI come from the germline V gene. This CDR3 region has 13 residues. The chain links TRBV2 to TRBJ1-2, with D possibly being TRBD1 (5 bases). The clonotype was recovered from an elderly man with acute or convalescent COVID-19. The sequencing input was peripheral blood. The CDR3 nucleotides are TGTGCCAGCCGTCAGGGCTTGAACTATGGCTACACCTTC. Amino acid sequence: CASRQGLNYGYTF.